The rows below give T cell receptor beta chains drawn from one sample of a study of sequential checkpoint blockade in melanoma. The protocol was immunoSEQ multiplex PCR, while the TCRdb copy is restricted to in-frame clones and leaves out a portion. The sample holds around 37,000 clones; roughly 32% are singletons and the top ten take 1.6%. The specimen comprised tumor tissue (inferred from file names), sampled from a patient given nivolumab and ipilimumab in sequence. These receptor sequences come from a human donor with melanoma. CDR3s include the opening cysteine and the closing phenylalanine or tryptophan.

CDR3 length: 16; J gene: TRBJ2-7; V gene: TRBV9; CDR3 protein: CASSVEVAGGPYEQYF
CDR3 length: 15; J gene: TRBJ2-3; V gene: TRBV11-3; CDR3 protein: CASSLAGGAGDTQYF
CDR3 length: 14; J gene: TRBJ2-5; V gene: TRBV5-1; CDR3 protein: CASSPRTGVETQYF
CDR3 length: 13; J gene: TRBJ2-1; V gene: TRBV6-8; CDR3 protein: CASSLRRFGEQFF
CDR3 length: 16; J gene: TRBJ2-1; V gene: TRBV18; CDR3 protein: CASSADRGSSYNEQFF
CDR3 length: 14; J gene: TRBJ2-2; V gene: TRBV6-8; CDR3 protein: CASSVRQGGGELFF
CDR3 length: 16; J gene: TRBJ1-5; V gene: TRBV6-8; CDR3 protein: CASSTLYRGQDQPQHF
CDR3 length: 15; J gene: TRBJ1-1; V gene: TRBV12-2; CDR3 protein: CATFLGPFPHTEAFF
CDR3 length: 16; J gene: TRBJ2-2; V gene: TRBV5-1; CDR3 protein: CASSLGRLGEGGELFF
CDR3 length: 14; J gene: TRBJ1-5; V gene: TRBV11-3; CDR3 protein: CASSSSGRDQPQHF
CDR3 length: 16; J gene: TRBJ1-4; V gene: TRBV10-3; CDR3 protein: CAISESLSTTNEKLFF
CDR3 length: 12; J gene: TRBJ2-7; V gene: TRBV29-1; CDR3 protein: CSVEGQGYEQYF
CDR3 length: 15; J gene: TRBJ2-3; V gene: TRBV23-1; CDR3 protein: CARSFQDPSPDTQYF
CDR3 length: 14; J gene: TRBJ2-4; V gene: TRBV19; CDR3 protein: CASSMRGNEDIQYF
CDR3 length: 15; J gene: TRBJ2-7; V gene: TRBV23-1; CDR3 protein: CASSPFLDITYEQYF
CDR3 length: 16; J gene: TRBJ1-1; V gene: TRBV29-1; CDR3 protein: CSAGGKLWGRGTEAFF
CDR3 length: 13; J gene: TRBJ1-2; V gene: TRBV6-8; CDR3 protein: CASETGSNYGYTF
CDR3 length: 14; J gene: TRBJ2-7; V gene: TRBV8-2; CDR3 protein: CASSLGTGKYEQYF
CDR3 length: 15; J gene: TRBJ2-5; V gene: TRBV15; CDR3 protein: CATSSGMGTQETQYF
CDR3 length: 16; J gene: TRBJ1-4; V gene: TRBV28; CDR3 protein: CASSSTWGQTNEKLFF
CDR3 length: 17; J gene: TRBJ1-4; V gene: TRBV19; CDR3 protein: CASSIVNWQRQGEKLFF
CDR3 length: 15; J gene: TRBJ2-4; V gene: TRBV19; CDR3 protein: CASSILDSRDDIQYF
CDR3 length: 14; J gene: TRBJ1-4; V gene: TRBV7-5; CDR3 protein: CASSPRPEDEKLFF
CDR3 length: 14; J gene: TRBJ2-1; V gene: TRBV19; CDR3 protein: CASSGRGRRNEQFF
CDR3 length: 15; J gene: TRBJ2-5; V gene: TRBV9; CDR3 protein: CASSDSRVISETQYF
CDR3 length: 14; J gene: TRBJ1-1; V gene: TRBV5-1; CDR3 protein: CASQADSMNTEAFF
CDR3 length: 14; J gene: TRBJ2-1; V gene: TRBV5-1; CDR3 protein: CASSFAGWENEQFF
CDR3 length: 14; J gene: TRBJ1-4; V gene: TRBV30; CDR3 protein: CAWRRQGGGEKLFF
CDR3 length: 14; J gene: TRBJ1-1; V gene: TRBV18; CDR3 protein: CASSPLKGSTEAFF
CDR3 length: 15; J gene: TRBJ1-2; V gene: TRBV9; CDR3 protein: CASSSEGEKGQGYTF
CDR3 length: 14; J gene: TRBJ1-2; V gene: TRBV9; CDR3 protein: CASSGAGQDYGYTF
CDR3 length: 13; J gene: TRBJ2-3; V gene: TRBV6-8; CDR3 protein: CATRGGGGDTQYF